This T cell receptor (beta chain) appears in the sequencing data of a study of a mutant IDH1 vaccine in newly diagnosed glioma. A word on this clone: Its specificity is unknown.

Sample time point: week 35, safety follow-up. Every vaccination contained 300 ug of the mutant IDH1 20-mer peptide and was paired with topical imiquimod. Unmatched junction bases numbered 2, after V lost 8 bases and J lost 4 bases. The CDR3 runs to 11 residues. Germline CDR1 and CDR2: ENHRY and SYGVKD. Some clones are missing from TCRdb's copy, which holds only in-frame ones; the method was immunoSEQ multiplex PCR. The table includes about 33,000 clones, around four fifths detected once. The receptor was isolated from a man in his forties with glioma. Some clones in this sample may be carry-over from other donors' samples. Material: PBMCs, obtained from a glioma patient whose treatment included an IDH1 peptide vaccine. The chain links TRBV10-3 to TRBJ2-7, with 7 bases matching TRBD1. The CDR3 coding sequence is TGTGCCATCCGGGACAGTTACGAGCAGTACTTC. This sequence encodes CAIRDSYEQYF.